This is a list of T cell receptor beta chains from one sample in a study of blood T cell repertoires in COVID-19. The data were produced by immunoSEQ multiplex PCR, yet TCRdb's version contains in-frame clones alone and is incomplete. Counted here are 100,000 or so clones, 92% occurring once; the ten biggest clones make up under 7.5%. Material: peripheral blood. Every receptor here comes from a man between 70 and 80 years old with acute or convalescent COVID-19. CDR3s include the opening cysteine and the closing phenylalanine or tryptophan. A D gene is named only where the DNA matches it firmly. Size values are once, few and many counts, or a class for expanded clones, and some rows have none.

j_call	clone_size	v_call	d_call	cdr3_nt	cdr3_aa
TRBJ1-6	.	TRBV3-1/TRBV3-2	.	TGTGCCAGCAGCCTCGGGGTGACGGAACTTTTATCCCCTCTTGGCCTCCACTTT	CASSLGVTELLSPLGLHF
TRBJ2-3	.	TRBV5-1	TRBD2	TGCGCCAGCAGTCTACTAGCGGGGGGGTTATATACGCAGTATTTT	CASSLLAGGLYTQYF
TRBJ2-5	.	TRBV5-1	TRBD1	TGCGCCAGCAGCCAGGGGACAGGGGGCCCACGGACCCAGTACTTC	CASSQGTGGPRTQYF
TRBJ1-5	.	TRBV7-9	.	TGTGCCAGCAGCCGCCGGGACATCCGCCGGGATCAGCCCCAGCATTTT	CASSRRDIRRDQPQHF
TRBJ2-3	.	TRBV9	.	TGTGCCAGCAGCCCCCGCTGGGGGGGCACTAGCACAGATACGCAGTATTTT	CASSPRWGGTSTDTQYF
TRBJ1-2	.	TRBV4-3	.	TGCGCCAGCAGCCAAGATGCCAGGCTCCTTAACTATGGCTACACCTTC	CASSQDARLLNYGYTF
TRBJ2-7	.	TRBV4-1	TRBD2	TGCGCCAGCAGCCCACTAGCGGGGGAGAACTACGAGCAGTACTTC	CASSPLAGENYEQYF
TRBJ1-2	few	TRBV3-1/TRBV3-2	.	TGTGCCAGCAGCCAATACGAAAACGGGGGCTACACCTTC	CASSQYENGGYTF
TRBJ2-2	.	TRBV10-3	TRBD2	TGTGCCATCAGTGATTTGGGACTAGCGGGAGACACCGGGGAGCTGTTTTTT	CAISDLGLAGDTGELFF
TRBJ1-2	.	TRBV5-1	.	TGCGCCAGCAGTCCCTCCCGGGAGGGCTACACCTTC	CASSPSREGYTF
TRBJ2-1	once	TRBV27	.	TGTGCCAGCAGTTTCGGCAGGGCGGTCTACAATGAGCAGTTCTTC	CASSFGRAVYNEQFF
TRBJ2-1	.	TRBV5-1	TRBD2	TGCGCCAGCAGCGGGAGGGCTATCCAGAATGAGCAGTTCTTC	CASSGRAIQNEQFF
TRBJ2-7	.	TRBV27	TRBD2	TGTGCCAGCAGTTTAGGTACTAGCGGGAGCTACGAGCAGTACTTC	CASSLGTSGSYEQYF
TRBJ1-3	.	TRBV7-9	.	TGTGCCAGCAGCTTAGCGGGCAGGGTTGGAAACACCATATATTTT	CASSLAGRVGNTIYF
TRBJ1-5	.	TRBV4-2	.	TGTGCCAGCAGCCAAGATTGGAGTCAGCCCCAGCATTTT	CASSQDWSQPQHF
TRBJ2-2	.	TRBV5-6	TRBD1	TGTGCCAGCAGCTGGGGGACAGGGGAAGCCGGGGAGCTGTTTTTT	CASSWGTGEAGELFF
TRBJ2-2	.	TRBV11-2	TRBD1	TGTGCCAGCAGCCGATCCCGGACAGGGGCGGTCGGGGAGCTGTTTTTT	CASSRSRTGAVGELFF
TRBJ1-1	.	TRBV6-5	.	TGTGCCAGCAGTTATCGGGGGGGTGAAGCTTTCTTT	CASSYRGGEAFF
TRBJ1-1	once	TRBV29-1	.	TGCAGCGCTAAGCGCTACACAGGGGAAGCTTTCTTT	CSAKRYTGEAFF
TRBJ2-5	.	TRBV18	TRBD2	TGTGCCAGCTCACCGCCCGACAGCCCCGGGGGGGCCCAGTACTTC	CASSPPDSPGGAQYF
TRBJ1-1	.	TRBV27	.	TGTGCCAGCAGCCCAAGGACAGCGAACACTGAAGCTTTCTTT	CASSPRTANTEAFF
TRBJ2-1	.	TRBV10-3	TRBD2	TGTGCCATCAGTCCCGGGAGGGAGGGCCGAGATGAGCAGTTCTTC	CAISPGREGRDEQFF
TRBJ1-1	.	TRBV18	TRBD1	TGTGCCAGCTCCGACAGGGTTACTGAAGCTTTCTTT	CASSDRVTEAFF
TRBJ2-7	.	TRBV27	TRBD2	TGTGCCAGCAGTTGGGGACTAGCGGGGGTAGGAGAGCAGTACTTC	CASSWGLAGVGEQYF
TRBJ1-6	.	TRBV29-1	.	TGCAGCGTCCAAACGGTCGGCGAGGCACCCCTCCACTTT	CSVQTVGEAPLHF
TRBJ2-5	.	TRBV5-1	TRBD2	TGCGCCAGCAGGCACTCTAGCGGACAAGAGACCCAGTACTTC	CASRHSSGQETQYF
TRBJ2-5	.	TRBV29-1	.	TGCAGCGTTGTGGGCAGTTTGGGAGAGACCCAGTACTTC	CSVVGSLGETQYF
TRBJ2-5	.	TRBV4-1	TRBD1	TGCGCCAGCAGCCAAAATACAGGGGCTGGGACCCAGTACTTC	CASSQNTGAGTQYF